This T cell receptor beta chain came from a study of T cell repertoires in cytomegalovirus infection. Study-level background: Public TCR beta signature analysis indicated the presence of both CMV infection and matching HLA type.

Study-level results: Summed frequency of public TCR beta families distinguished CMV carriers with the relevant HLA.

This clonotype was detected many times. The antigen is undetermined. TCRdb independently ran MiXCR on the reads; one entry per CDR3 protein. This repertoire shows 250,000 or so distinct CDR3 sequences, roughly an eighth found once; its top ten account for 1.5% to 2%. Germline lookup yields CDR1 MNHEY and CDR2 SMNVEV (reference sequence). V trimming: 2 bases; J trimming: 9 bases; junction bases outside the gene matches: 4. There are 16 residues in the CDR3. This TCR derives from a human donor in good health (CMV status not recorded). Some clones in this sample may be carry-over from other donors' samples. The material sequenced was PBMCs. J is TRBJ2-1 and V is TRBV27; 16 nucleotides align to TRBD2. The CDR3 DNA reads TGTGCCAGCAGTTTAGAGGGGACTAGCGGGAGGGTTGAGCAGTTCTTC. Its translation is CASSLEGTSGRVEQFF.